The following is a TCR beta chain sequence with its context. Libraries were prepared by immunoSEQ multiplex PCR; TCRdb keeps only in-frame clonotypes and omits some of them. The sample yields 75,000 to 85,000 clones, 80% to 90% seen once. The source of the sample is a study of blood T cell repertoires in COVID-19. Trimming removed 2 bases from V and 4 bases from J, with 6 bases in between. Germline lookup yields CDR1 LGHDT and CDR2 YNNKEL (reference sequence). The CDR3 consists of 13 residues. The TCR originated in a man aged 55 to 70 with COVID-19, enrolled during active disease. This sequence joins TRBV3-1 (or the pseudogene TRBV3-2) and TRBJ1-3, with D unclear. Sequencing was performed on peripheral blood. CDR3 in DNA: TGTGCCAGCAGCCAAATACTGGGAAACACCATATATTTT. Amino acids: CASSQILGNTIYF.